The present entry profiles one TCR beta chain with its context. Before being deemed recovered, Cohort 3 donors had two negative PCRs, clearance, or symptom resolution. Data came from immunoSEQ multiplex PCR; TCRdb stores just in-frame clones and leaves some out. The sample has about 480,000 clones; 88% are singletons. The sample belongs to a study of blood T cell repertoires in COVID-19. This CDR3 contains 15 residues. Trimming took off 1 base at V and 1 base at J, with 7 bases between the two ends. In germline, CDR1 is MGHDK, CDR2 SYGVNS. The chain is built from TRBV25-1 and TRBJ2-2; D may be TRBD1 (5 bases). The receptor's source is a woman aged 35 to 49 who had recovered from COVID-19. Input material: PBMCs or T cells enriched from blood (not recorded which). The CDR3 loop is CASSELGQNTGELFF. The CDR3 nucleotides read TGTGCCAGCAGTGAATTAGGACAGAACACCGGGGAGCTGTTTTTT.